The entry that follows covers one T cell receptor (beta chain) sequence. V gave up 4 bases and J gave up 8 bases, with 15 bases separating them. CDR3 size: 13 residues. Germline CDR1 SGHRS, CDR2 YFSETQ. As handled by the study authors: Researchers report that nucleated cell counts were estimated from reference gene primer amplification. Sequencing was performed with immunoSEQ multiplex PCR; in TCRdb, only in-frame clones are kept and a portion is missing. That table gives V, J and clone size, and the DNA gave D and trimming. The table has 100,000 to 150,000 clones, about 88% seen once. This record comes from a study of blood T cell repertoires in COVID-19. Study at large: The samples span acute and convalescent COVID-19 from the United States, Italy and Spain. From T cells, B-cell-depleted T cells, or PBMCs came the material, which was cDNA or gDNA.

The chain couples TRBV5-1 to TRBJ1-1; D remains ambiguous. This clonotype originated in a woman of 80 years or more with acute or convalescent COVID-19. Source material: peripheral blood. CDR3 bases: TGCGCCAGCAGCCTAGGTCTGGAACTCGAAGCTTTCTTT. Translation gives CASSLGLELEAFF. The variable domain in full, with the rest retrieved from reference TRBV5-1 and TRBJ1-1, is KAGVTQTPRYLIKTRGQQVTLSCSPISGHRSVSWYQQTPGQGLQFLFEYFSETQRNKGNFPGRFSGRQFSNSRSEMNVSTLELGDSALYLCASSLGLELEAFFGQGTRLTVV.